This T cell receptor (beta chain) was captured in a study of shared clonotypes between healthy human individuals. Adult Caucasians living in Nashville, Tennessee made up all of the donors. Division of CD4+ cells produced a CD45RA+ naive subset and a CD45RA-negative memory subset. It was across several immunoSEQ plates that each subset's genomic DNA was evenly split. On sorted subsets, replicate PCRs used about 200 ng DNA, or tens of thousands of T cell genomes. TCRdb's table, derived via immunoSEQ multiplex PCR, lists solely in-frame clones and lacks some. The table lists over 2 million clones, approximately 90% of them singletons. The CDR3 consists of 15 residues. Germline V gene sequence: CDR1 SGHTA, CDR2 FQGNSA. V was clipped by 1 base and J by 7 bases, with 14 bases between them.

This chain connects TRBV7-2 to TRBJ1-5; tentatively, D is TRBD1 (5 bases). The receptor comes from a man between 18 and 29 years old in good health. Some clones in this sample may be carry-over from other donors' samples. Sequences were obtained from naive CD4+ T cells from PBMCs. As to subset: CD45RA+ positively selected. The CDR3 coding sequence is TGTGCCAGCAGCTTAGAGTCAGGGTATCGGCAGCCCCAGCATTTT. Protein sequence: CASSLESGYRQPQHF.